Presented here are 22 T cell receptor beta chains from one specimen sequenced in a study of blood T cells in healthy people across ages. Sample-barcoded 5' priming and a J-beta primer mix drove a second PCR of roughly 6 to 12 cycles. Each CDR3 protein is one row after TCRdb ran MiXCR on the 5' RACE reads. The sample yields 1.5 million to 2 million distinct CDR3 sequences, around 50% seen once. The sequencing input was blood. Receptors originate from a woman aged 40-49 years in good health.

This clonotype was found a few times. This chain connects TRBV29-1 to TRBJ2-5; perhaps TRBD1 as D (5 bases). Trimming took 4 bases from V and 5 from J, leaving 14 bases between them. The CDR3 runs to 13 residues. CDR1 is SQVTM and CDR2 is ANQGSEA in the germline V gene. In DNA, the CDR3 is TGCAGCGTTGTGACAAGTGGGGCGGAGACCCAGTACTTC. Its protein is CSVVTSGAETQYF.

The chain combines TRBV6-2 or TRBV6-3 with TRBJ1-5, with 7 nucleotides matching TRBD1. This CDR3 has 13 residues. The V segment lost 6 bases and the J segment 5 bases; nucleotides outside the gene matches: 4. In germline, CDR1 is MNHEY, CDR2 SVGEGT. The CDR3 reads CASSDRVYQPQHF. The CDR3 DNA reads as TGTGCCAGCAGCGACAGGGTTTATCAGCCCCAGCATTTT.

CDR3 amino acids: CSARMAGWGGGTQYF. DNA for the CDR3: TGCAGTGCTAGAATGGCGGGGTGGGGTGGGGGGACCCAGTACTTC. This chain links TRBV20-1 with TRBJ2-5, with a possible D match to TRBD2 (6 bases). CDR3 size: 15 residues. Trimming left V 2 bases short and J 7 bases short, with 20 bases between. Germline CDR1 and CDR2: DFQATT and SNEGSKA (reference sequence).

This clonotype occurred once. The gene calls are TRBV15 and TRBJ2-6; 7 bases fit TRBD2. The V and J ends lost 1 base and 2 bases, in that order; junction bases with no gene match: 2. This CDR3 comprises 16 residues. Germline V gene sequence: CDR1 LNHNV, CDR2 YYDKDF (reference sequence). The CDR3 loop is CATSRARGAGANVLTF. The CDR3, as DNA: TGTGCCACCAGCAGAGCTCGGGGGGCTGGGGCCAACGTCCTGACTTTC.

The chain joins TRBV20-1 to TRBJ2-5; 12 nucleotides match TRBD2. Looked up from germline, CDR1 is DFQATT and CDR2 is SNEGSKA (reference sequence). There are 15 residues in the CDR3. Germline trimming cut 0 bases from V and 6 bases from J; bases unmatched to any gene: 5. DNA for the CDR3: TGCAGTGCTAGAGATCCTAGCGGGGGGGTAAAGACCCAGTACTTC. This translates into CSARDPSGGVKTQYF.

The chain recombines TRBV29-1 with TRBJ1-4; D gene uncertain. CDR1 and CDR2 from the germline V gene are SQVTM and ANQGSEA. Trimming stripped 6 bases from V and 6 bases from J, with 11 bases between. The CDR3 has 12 residues. The CDR3 sequence is CSVGLYDEKLFF. CDR3 in DNA: TGCAGCGTAGGACTGTACGATGAAAAACTGTTTTTT.

The rearrangement links TRBV20-1 to TRBJ1-4; D call uncertain. V was trimmed by 8 bases and J by 0 bases, leaving 19 bases between them. The CDR3 length is 16 residues. Per germline, CDR1 DFQATT and CDR2 SNEGSKA (reference sequence). CDR3 bases: TGCAGTACCGCACCAAGGACGTCTCCAACTAATGAAAAACTGTTTTTT. This translates into CSTAPRTSPTNEKLFF.

This chain joins TRBV6-2 or TRBV6-3 and TRBJ2-1; 7 bases match TRBD2. Germline lookup yields CDR1 MNHEY and CDR2 SVGEGT. This CDR3 is built from 16 residues. The ends lost 1 base at V and 3 bases at J; junction bases unmatched: 6. For the CDR3, the DNA is TGTGCCAGCAGTTACTTAGGACGGGGGGTCTACAATGAGCAGTTCTTC. This encodes CASSYLGRGVYNEQFF.

The J gene is TRBJ1-2, the V gene TRBV7-2; D unclear. Trimming left V 5 bases short and J 1 base short, with 17 bases between. The germline gives CDR1 SGHTA, CDR2 FQGNSA. This CDR3 has 16 amino acids. CDR3 bases: TGTGCCAGCAGCCCGGGCCCGGAGAGACTTAACTATGGCTACACCTTC. Residues: CASSPGPERLNYGYTF. Complete variable domain (other parts from reference TRBV7-2 and TRBJ1-2): GAGVSQSPSNKVTEKGKDVELRCDPISGHTALYWYRQSLGQGLEFLIYFQGNSAPDKSGLPSDRFSAERTGGSVSTLTIQRTQQEDSAVYLCASSPGPERLNYGYTFGSGTRLTVV.

A few counts support this clonotype. The rearrangement uses TRBV6-2 or TRBV6-3 and TRBJ2-4; the match to TRBD1 covers 7 bases. Germline assignment: CDR1 MNHEY and CDR2 SVGEGT. With V trimmed by 4 bases and J by 8 bases, 8 bases remained unmatched. The CDR3 runs 14 residues. As DNA, the CDR3 is TGTGCCAGCAGTTCAGGACAGGTGGGAGACATTCAGTACTTC. This codes for CASSSGQVGDIQYF.

The CDR3 DNA sequence: TGTGCCAGCAGCCCCCTTACCATAACCGGAAGTCGGGATGGCTACACCTTC. Amino acids: CASSPLTITGSRDGYTF. This chain uses TRBV7-9 with TRBJ1-2; D not certain. Germline V gene lookup returns CDR1 SEHNR and CDR2 FQNEAQ (reference sequence). This CDR3 spans 17 amino acids. V was shortened by 5 bases and J by 6 bases, with 25 bases between the two germline ends.

In DNA, the CDR3 is TGTGCCAGCAGCCTGGGAGAGGGGGACCAAGAGGCCCAGTACTTC. Protein: CASSLGEGDQEAQYF. V usage is TRBV4-2 and J usage is TRBJ2-7; weak D call: TRBD1 (6 bases). Per the germline V gene, CDR1 is LGHNA and CDR2 is YNFKEQ. Between the trimmed V and J ends, which lost 4 bases and 10 bases, there was a span of 23 bases. CDR3 length: 15 amino acids.

This clonotype has more than one count but fewer than ten. This chain connects TRBV25-1 to TRBJ1-2; D ambiguous. The CDR3 is made up of 14 amino acids. V lost 8 bases, J lost 5 bases, and 18 bases lay in between. The germline gives CDR1 MGHDK, CDR2 SYGVNS. CDR3 protein: CASVDPRSGYGYTF. The CDR3 DNA sequence: TGTGCCAGCGTAGATCCCCGTTCCGGGTATGGCTACACCTTC.

The chain uses TRBV4-1 and TRBJ2-1; D may be TRBD2 (6 bases). There are 13 residues in the CDR3. The V end was cut by 5 bases, the J end by 8 bases, with 13 bases between. CDR1 MGHRA and CDR2 YSYEKL come from the germline V gene. CDR3 sequence: CASSAGGADEQFF. The CDR3 coding sequence is TGCGCCAGCAGCGCAGGCGGGGCTGATGAGCAGTTCTTC.

Concerning this clonotype itself: One junction end disagrees with the germline gene, perhaps due to a read error. The chain joins TRBV4-2 to TRBJ2-1, with D unresolved. CDR3 length: 14 residues. CDR1 and CDR2 from the germline V gene are LGHNA and YNFKEQ. In DNA form, the CDR3 reads TGTACCAGCAGCCAAGATGAAGTACGAAATGAGCAGTTCTTC. It encodes CTSSQDEVRNEQFF.

The chain joins TRBV6-5 to TRBJ2-3; 12 positions agree with TRBD2. The J segment lost 0 bases and the V segment lost 0 bases, leaving 4 bases of the junction unmatched. CDR3 length equals 18 residues. CDR1 MNHEY and CDR2 SVGAGI come from the germline V gene. The CDR3 sequence: CASSYSGLAGGSTDTQYF. The CDR3 region has the DNA TGTGCCAGCAGTTACTCAGGGCTAGCGGGGGGGAGCACAGATACGCAGTATTTT.

This clonotype was found a few times. The V gene is TRBV7-2, the J gene TRBJ2-7; tentatively, D is TRBD2 (5 bases). In germline, CDR1 is SGHTA, CDR2 FQGNSA. V shed 4 bases and J shed 3 bases, with 10 bases lying between them. The CDR3 has 13 residues. The CDR3 reads CASSWAADYEQYF. The CDR3 DNA reads TGTGCCAGCAGCTGGGCAGCGGACTACGAGCAGTACTTC. The whole variable domain, remainder taken from reference TRBV7-2 and TRBJ2-7, is GAGVSQSPSNKVTEKGKDVELRCDPISGHTALYWYRQSLGQGLEFLIYFQGNSAPDKSGLPSDRFSAERTGGSVSTLTIQRTQQEDSAVYLCASSWAADYEQYFGPGTRLTVT.

The chain combines TRBV7-8 with TRBJ2-7; 8 nucleotides align to TRBD1. The DNA end is a closer match to TRBJ2-5, so the J assignment may be wrong. CDR3 length equals 15 residues. The V gene's germline CDR1 is SGHVS and CDR2 FQNEAQ. Written as DNA, the CDR3 is TGTGCCAGCAGCATTCAGACAGGGGTCTATGAGACCCAGTACTTC. Protein sequence: CASSIQTGVYETQYF.

This clonotype was observed a few times. J is TRBJ2-4 and V is TRBV9, with 9 bases aligning to TRBD1. This CDR3 comprises 15 residues. Germline CDR1 SGDLS, CDR2 YYNGEE. The ends lost 3 bases at V and 9 bases at J; junction bases unmatched: 10. This chain's CDR3 is CASSAGGQGTGIQYF. The CDR3 bases are TGTGCCAGCAGCGCAGGAGGACAGGGGACGGGCATTCAGTACTTC. Full variable domain (remainder filled in from reference TRBV9 and TRBJ2-4): DSGVTQTPKHLITATGQRVTLRCSPRSGDLSVYWYQQSLDQGLQFLIQYYNGEERAKGNILERFSAQQFPDLHSELNLSSLELGDSALYFCASSAGGQGTGIQYFGAGTRLSVL.

In this sample, this clonotype turned up a few times. The CDR3 sequence: CSVRAGANVLTF. In DNA form, the CDR3 reads TGCAGTGTCAGGGCTGGGGCCAACGTCCTGACTTTC. The chain combines TRBV20-1 with TRBJ2-6; TRBD1 might be the D (5 bases). CDR1 and CDR2 from the germline V gene are DFQATT and SNEGSKA (reference sequence). This CDR3 has 12 amino acids. V lost 7 bases, J lost 2 bases, and 6 bases lay in between.

The chain uses TRBV5-1 and TRBJ2-5, with D perhaps assigned TRBD1 or TRBD2 (6 bases each). Germline-derived CDR1 and CDR2 are SGHRS and YFSETQ. The V and J ends lost 3 bases and 3 bases respectively, with 21 bases between them. CDR3 length: 17 amino acids. This CDR3 is CASSSGSGGHGKETQYF. The CDR3 DNA is TGCGCCAGCAGCTCCGGTTCCGGGGGCCACGGAAAAGAGACCCAGTACTTC.

A single count supports this clonotype. The CDR3: CASSLAGEPQYF. The CDR3 DNA is TGTGCCAGCAGTTTAGCTGGAGAGCCGCAGTATTTT. This chain uses TRBV27 with TRBJ2-3; D is unresolved. Trimming stripped 2 bases from V and 10 bases from J, with 10 bases between. CDR3 length: 12 residues. Germline V gene lookup returns CDR1 MNHEY and CDR2 SMNVEV (reference sequence).